This T cell receptor (beta chain) was sequenced in a study of blood T cell repertoires in COVID-19. Study in general: Both acute and convalescent COVID-19 samples were obtained from the United States, Italy and Spain. Nucleic acid was either cDNA or gDNA, and it came from T cells, B-cell-depleted T cells, or PBMCs.

Original analysis: It was from reference gene primer amplification that nucleated cell counts were estimated. Some clones are missing from TCRdb's copy, which holds only in-frame ones; the method was immunoSEQ multiplex PCR. D and trimming were read from the DNA, whereas the V and J calls and clone size are those reported in that table. The profile covers more than 9,000 clones, with 70% to 90% appearing a single time and approximately 11% taken by the ten largest. The CDR3 extends over 13 amino acids. Germline V gene lookup returns CDR1 SGHTA and CDR2 FQGNSA. V shed 5 bases, J shed 5 bases, and the junction held 4 bases outside the gene matches.

The source is a human donor in a cohort sampled during active COVID-19. This chain uses TRBV7-2 with TRBJ2-5, with 8 positions matching TRBD2. Input material: peripheral blood. CDR3 protein: CASSPGLGETQYF. CDR3 in DNA: TGTGCCAGCAGCCCGGGACTAGGGGAGACCCAGTACTTC.